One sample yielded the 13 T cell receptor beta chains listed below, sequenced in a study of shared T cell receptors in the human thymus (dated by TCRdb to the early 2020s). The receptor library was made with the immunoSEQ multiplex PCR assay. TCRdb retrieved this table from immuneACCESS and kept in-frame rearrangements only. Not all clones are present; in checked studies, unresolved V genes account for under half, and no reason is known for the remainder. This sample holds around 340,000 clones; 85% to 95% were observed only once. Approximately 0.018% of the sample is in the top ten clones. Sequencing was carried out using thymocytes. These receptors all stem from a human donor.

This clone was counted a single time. This chain's CDR3 is CASSYPDGRFNYGYTF. The CDR3 DNA reads as TGTGCCAGCAGCTATCCAGACGGGAGATTTAACTATGGCTACACCTTC. This chain uses TRBV11-2 with TRBJ1-2; no firm D call. Germline assignment: CDR1 SGHAT and CDR2 FQNNGV. The CDR3 runs to 16 residues. V was pared by 4 bases and J by 1 base, with 16 bases between.

The CDR3 loop is CASSRGDNEKLFF. The CDR3 DNA follows: TGTGCCAGCAGCCGCGGGGATAATGAAAAACTGTTTTTT. The chain employs TRBV27 and TRBJ1-4; no firm D call. Germline CDR1 and CDR2: MNHEY and SMNVEV (reference sequence). Trimming shortened V by 6 bases and J by 4 bases, and 9 bases separated the two germline ends. The CDR3 is 13 residues long.

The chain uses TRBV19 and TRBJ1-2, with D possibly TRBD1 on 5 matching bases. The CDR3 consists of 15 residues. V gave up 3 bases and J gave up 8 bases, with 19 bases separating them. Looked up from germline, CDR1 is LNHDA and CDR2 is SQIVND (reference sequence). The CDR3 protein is CASSIQQAPHGGYTF. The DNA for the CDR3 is TGTGCCAGTAGTATCCAACAGGCTCCTCACGGAGGCTACACCTTC.

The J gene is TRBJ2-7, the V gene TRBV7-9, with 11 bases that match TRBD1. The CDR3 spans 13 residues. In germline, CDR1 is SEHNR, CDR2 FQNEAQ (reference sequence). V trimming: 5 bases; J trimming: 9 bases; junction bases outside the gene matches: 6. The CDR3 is CASSAGQGETQYF. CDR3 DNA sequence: TGTGCCAGCAGCGCGGGACAGGGGGAGACGCAGTACTTC.

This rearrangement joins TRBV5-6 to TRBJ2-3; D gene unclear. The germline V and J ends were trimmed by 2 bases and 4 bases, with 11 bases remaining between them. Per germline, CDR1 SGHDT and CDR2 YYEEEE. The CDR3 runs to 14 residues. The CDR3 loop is CASSLERAADTQYF. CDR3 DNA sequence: TGTGCCAGCAGCTTAGAAAGGGCTGCAGATACGCAGTATTTT.

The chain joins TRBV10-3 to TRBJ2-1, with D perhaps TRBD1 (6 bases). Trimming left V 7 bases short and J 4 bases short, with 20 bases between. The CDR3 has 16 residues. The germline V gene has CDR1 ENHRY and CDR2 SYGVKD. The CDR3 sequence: CAITRTGPPLYNEQFF. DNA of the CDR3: TGTGCCATCACCCGAACAGGGCCCCCTCTATACAATGAGCAGTTCTTC.

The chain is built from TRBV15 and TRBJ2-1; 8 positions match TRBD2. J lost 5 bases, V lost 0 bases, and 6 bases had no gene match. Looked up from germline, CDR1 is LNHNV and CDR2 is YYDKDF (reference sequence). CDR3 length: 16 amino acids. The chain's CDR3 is CATSRESGSRHNEQFF. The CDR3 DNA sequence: TGTGCCACCAGCAGAGAGAGCGGGAGTAGGCACAATGAGCAGTTCTTC.

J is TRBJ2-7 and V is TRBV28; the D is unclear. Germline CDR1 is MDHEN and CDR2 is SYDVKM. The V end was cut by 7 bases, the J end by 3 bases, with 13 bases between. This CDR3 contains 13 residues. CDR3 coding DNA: TGTGCCAGCAATCCCCAACGGCTCTACGAGCAGTACTTC. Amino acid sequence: CASNPQRLYEQYF.

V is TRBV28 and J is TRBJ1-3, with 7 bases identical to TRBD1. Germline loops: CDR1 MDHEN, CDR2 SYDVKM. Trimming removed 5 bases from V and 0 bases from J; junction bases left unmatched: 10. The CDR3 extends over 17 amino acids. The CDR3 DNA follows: TGTGCCAGCAGTCCCAAGGGGGCGACCACCTCTGGAAACACCATATATTTT. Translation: CASSPKGATTSGNTIYF.

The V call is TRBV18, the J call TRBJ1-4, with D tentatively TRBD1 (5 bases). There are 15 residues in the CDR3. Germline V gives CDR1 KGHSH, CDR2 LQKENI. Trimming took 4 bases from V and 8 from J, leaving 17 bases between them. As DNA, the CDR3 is TGTGCCAGCTCACTTACCGGGGGAATAGAAGAAAAACTGTTTTTT. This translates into CASSLTGGIEEKLFF.

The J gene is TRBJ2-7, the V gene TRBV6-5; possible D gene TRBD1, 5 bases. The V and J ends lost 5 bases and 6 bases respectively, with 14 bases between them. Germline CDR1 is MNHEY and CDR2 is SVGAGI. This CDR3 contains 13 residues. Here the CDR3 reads CASSPPQGLEQYF. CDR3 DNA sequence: TGTGCCAGCAGTCCCCCCCAGGGCCTCGAGCAGTACTTC.

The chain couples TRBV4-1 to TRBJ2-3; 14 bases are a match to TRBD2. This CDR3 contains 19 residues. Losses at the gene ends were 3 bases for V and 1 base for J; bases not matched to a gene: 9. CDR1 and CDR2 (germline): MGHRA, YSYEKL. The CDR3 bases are TGCGCCAGCAGCCACGGGACTAGCGGGAGAGGACTCGGCACAGATACGCAGTATTTT. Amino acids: CASSHGTSGRGLGTDTQYF.

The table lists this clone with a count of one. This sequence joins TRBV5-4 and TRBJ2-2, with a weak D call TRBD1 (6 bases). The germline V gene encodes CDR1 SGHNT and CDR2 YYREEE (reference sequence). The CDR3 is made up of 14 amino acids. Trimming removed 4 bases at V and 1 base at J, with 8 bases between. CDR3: CASSTGQNTGELFF. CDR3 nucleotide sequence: TGTGCCAGCAGCACGGGACAGAACACCGGGGAGCTGTTTTTT.